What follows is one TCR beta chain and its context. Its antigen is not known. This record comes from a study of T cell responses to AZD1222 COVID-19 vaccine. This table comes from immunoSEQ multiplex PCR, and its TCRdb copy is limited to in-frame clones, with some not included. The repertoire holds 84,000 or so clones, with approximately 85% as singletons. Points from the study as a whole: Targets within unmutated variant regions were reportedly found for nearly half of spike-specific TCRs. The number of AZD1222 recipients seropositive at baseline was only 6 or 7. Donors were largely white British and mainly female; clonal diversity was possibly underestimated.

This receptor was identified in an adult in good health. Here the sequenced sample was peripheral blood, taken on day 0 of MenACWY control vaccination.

As DNA, the CDR3 is TGCGCCAGCAGCCCACGGACTAGCGGGGGTCTCGAGCAGTACTTC. It encodes CASSPRTSGGLEQYF. This chain joins TRBV5-1 and TRBJ2-7; the match to TRBD2 covers 13 bases. The CDR3 sequence is 15 residues long. Looked up from germline, CDR1 is SGHRS and CDR2 is YFSETQ. The trim removed 4 bases at V and 6 bases at J, leaving 7 bases unmatched.